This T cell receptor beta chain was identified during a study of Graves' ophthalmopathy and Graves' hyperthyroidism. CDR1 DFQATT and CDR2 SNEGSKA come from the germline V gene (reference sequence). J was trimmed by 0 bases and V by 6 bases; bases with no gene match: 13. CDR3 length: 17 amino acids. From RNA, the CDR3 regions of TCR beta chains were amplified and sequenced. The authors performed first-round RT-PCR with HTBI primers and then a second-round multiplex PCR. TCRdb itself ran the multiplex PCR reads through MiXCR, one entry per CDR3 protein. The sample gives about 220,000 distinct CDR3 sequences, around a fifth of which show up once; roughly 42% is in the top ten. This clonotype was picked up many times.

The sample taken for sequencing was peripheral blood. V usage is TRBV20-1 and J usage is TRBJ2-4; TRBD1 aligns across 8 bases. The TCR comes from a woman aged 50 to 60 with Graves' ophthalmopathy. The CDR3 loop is CSAYPLQGARAKNIQYF. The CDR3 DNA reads TGCAGTGCCTATCCACTCCAGGGGGCACGAGCCAAAAACATTCAGTACTTC.